This T cell receptor (beta chain) stems from a study of Tregs in tolerant kidney transplant recipients. Details on this clone: Its specificity is unknown.

The ends lost 5 bases at V and 1 base at J; junction bases unmatched: 7. This CDR3 comprises 16 residues. CDR1 and CDR2 (germline): SGHDT, YYEEEE. Repertoires were generated with immunoSEQ multiplex PCR, while TCRdb's copy carries only in-frame clones and drops some. This sample carries tens of thousands of clones, just under 97% of them seen once, and the ten largest clones take 0.3% to 0.45%. Sequencing used Tregs from blood cultured with allogeneic cells. This sequence originates from a human donor in good health. The V and J genes are TRBV5-6 and TRBJ2-3; 10 bases are a match to TRBD1. In DNA form, the CDR3 reads TGTGCCAGCAGTGTCACCGGGACAGGGGGCACAGATACGCAGTATTTT. This gives the protein CASSVTGTGGTDTQYF.